This T cell receptor (beta chain) was profiled in a study of Ad26.COV2.S vaccination and SARS-CoV-2 variants. Study conclusions and caveats: Placebo recipients and vaccine recipients were similar in non-spike TCR breadth.

Generated by immunoSEQ multiplex PCR, the TCRdb table keeps only in-frame clones and is missing some. Among 350,000 to 550,000 clones, 85% to 90% were seen once, and the ten largest hold about 2.7%. Germline CDR1 and CDR2: SGDLS and YYNGEE. The CDR3 is 16 residues long. V was trimmed by 0 bases and J by 4 bases, leaving 16 bases between them. Remarks on this clone: As yet, its antigen is unknown.

As to treatment: about 20 received Ad26.COV2.S at low or high dose, single or two shots; several received placebo; per-sample allocation not given. All samples were drawn on day 63, counting from the first vaccine or placebo injection. Aged 18-55 years, donor was enrolled in Boston in about 2020. Material: peripheral blood, obtained in a trial of Ad26.COV2.S vaccine versus placebo. The chain employs TRBV9 and TRBJ1-2; D is uncertain. This sequence was found in a person between 18 and 65 years old who received the Ad26.COV2.S COVID-19 vaccine or a placebo. The CDR3 region has the DNA TGTGCCAGCAGCGTAGGCCCCGCCGGACGGGCCTATGGCTACACCTTC. It encodes CASSVGPAGRAYGYTF.